The T cell receptor (beta chain) described here comes from a study of blood T cell repertoires in COVID-19. Looking at the study overall: From the United States, Italy and Spain came samples of acute and convalescent COVID-19.

Researchers sorted participants into cohorts using their self-reported clinical history. V dropped 6 bases and J dropped 4; count of bases not matched to a gene: 6. Germline V gene lookup returns CDR1 LNHDA and CDR2 SQIVND (reference sequence). The CDR3 sequence is 14 residues long. Methods used by the authors: By means of reference gene primer amplification, nucleated cell counts were estimated. Sequencing used immunoSEQ multiplex PCR; TCRdb keeps in-frame clones, though not all of them. The V and J calls and clone size were taken over from that table, and D and trimming were inferred from the DNA. The data show around 180,000 clones, 89% seen once. This clone was found once.

This TCR was recovered from a woman aged 35 to 49 with acute COVID-19. The genes are TRBV19 and TRBJ2-1; 7 bases map to TRBD2. The material sequenced was PBMCs or T cells enriched from blood (not recorded which). CDR3: CASRREGLYNEQFF. Here the CDR3 DNA reads TGTGCCAGTAGGAGGGAGGGACTATACAATGAGCAGTTCTTC.